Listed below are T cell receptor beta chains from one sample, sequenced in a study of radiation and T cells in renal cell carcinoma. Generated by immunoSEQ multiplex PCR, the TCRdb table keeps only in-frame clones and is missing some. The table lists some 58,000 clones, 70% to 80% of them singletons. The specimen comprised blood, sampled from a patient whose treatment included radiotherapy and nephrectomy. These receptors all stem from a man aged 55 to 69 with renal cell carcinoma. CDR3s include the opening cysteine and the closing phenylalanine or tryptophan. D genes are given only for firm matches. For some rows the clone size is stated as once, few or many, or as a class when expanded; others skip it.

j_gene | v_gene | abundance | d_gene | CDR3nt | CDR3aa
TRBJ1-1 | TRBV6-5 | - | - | TGTGCCAGCAGTAGGGCGGGGGCGAACACTGAAGCTTTCTTT | CASSRAGANTEAFF
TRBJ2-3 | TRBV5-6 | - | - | TGTGCCAGCAGCGCTACCGGGAACACAGATACGCAGTATTTT | CASSATGNTDTQYF
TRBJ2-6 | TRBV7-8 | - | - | TGTGCCAGCAGCTACTGGGGACACACCTCTGGGGCCAACGTCCTGACTTTC | CASSYWGHTSGANVLTF
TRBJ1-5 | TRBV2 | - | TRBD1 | TGTGCCAGCACAAAAGAGGGGGCCCTCCCGCCCCAGCATTTT | CASTKEGALPPQHF
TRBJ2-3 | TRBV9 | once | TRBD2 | TGTGCCAGCAGCCCCGGGGGAGCGGGGGCAAGAGATACGCAGTATTTT | CASSPGGAGARDTQYF
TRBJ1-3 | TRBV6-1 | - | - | TGTGCCAGCAGTGAATTCGGGGTCAACTCTGGAAACACCATATATTTT | CASSEFGVNSGNTIYF
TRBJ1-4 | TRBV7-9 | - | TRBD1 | TGTGCCAGCAGCCCCTCGGGACAGGGGCGTGAAAAACTGTTTTTT | CASSPSGQGREKLFF
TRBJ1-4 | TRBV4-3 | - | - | TGCGCCAGCAGCCAAGGTGACGGACCCACTAATGAAAAACTGTTTTTT | CASSQGDGPTNEKLFF
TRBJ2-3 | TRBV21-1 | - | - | TGTGCCAGCAGCAGCAGACCTGGGGGTACGCAGTATTTT | CASSSRPGGTQYF
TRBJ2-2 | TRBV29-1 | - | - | TGCAGCGTCCGTCAAGGTACCGGGGAGCTGTTTTTT | CSVRQGTGELFF
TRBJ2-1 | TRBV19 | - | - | TGTGCCAGTAGTTACACCGGGGAGGCTGAGCAGTTCTTC | CASSYTGEAEQFF
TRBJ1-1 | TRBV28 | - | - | TGTGCCAGCAGTTTTTTGAGGGTAGGGGGGACTGAAGCTTTCTTT | CASSFLRVGGTEAFF
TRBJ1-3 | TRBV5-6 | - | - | TGTGCCAGCAGCTTGAATGCAGCCGCAAGAAACACCATATATTTT | CASSLNAAARNTIYF
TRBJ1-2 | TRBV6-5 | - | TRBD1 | TGTGCCAGCAGTTCAATGACAGGGAAGAATAACTATGGCTACACCTTC | CASSSMTGKNNYGYTF
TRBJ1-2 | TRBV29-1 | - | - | TGCAGCGTTGGCTCAGCTGACTATGGCTACACCTTC | CSVGSADYGYTF
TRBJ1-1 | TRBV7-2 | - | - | TGTGCCAGCAGCCCGCAACCGGTGCGGAACACTGAAGCTTTCTTT | CASSPQPVRNTEAFF
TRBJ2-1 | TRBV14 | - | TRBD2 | TGTGCCAGCAGCCAAGCTTCGTGGGGGAGGGCCCACAATGAGCAGTTCTTC | CASSQASWGRAHNEQFF
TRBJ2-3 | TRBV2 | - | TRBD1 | TGTGCCAGCAGTGGGGGACAGGGCGCAGATACGCAGTATTTT | CASSGGQGADTQYF
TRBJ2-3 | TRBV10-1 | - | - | TGCGCCAGCAGTGAGTCAAACAGAGCGCAGTATTTT | CASSESNRAQYF
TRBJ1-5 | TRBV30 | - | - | TGTGCCTGGAGAGGGGGGGATAGCAATCAGCCCCAGCATTTT | CAWRGGDSNQPQHF
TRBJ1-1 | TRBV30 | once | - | TGTGCCTGGAGCGGTATGAACACTGAAGCTTTCTTT | CAWSGMNTEAFF
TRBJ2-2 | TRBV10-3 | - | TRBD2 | TGTGCCGTCCAATCTGGAGCGGGAGGGCCGAGGACCGGGGAGCTGTTTTTT | CAVQSGAGGPRTGELFF
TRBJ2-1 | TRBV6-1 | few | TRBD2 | TGTGCCAGCAGTCCAAGCGGGAGCTCCTACAATGAGCAGTTCTTC | CASSPSGSSYNEQFF
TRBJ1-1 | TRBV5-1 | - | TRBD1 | TGCGCCAGCAGCTTCACAGGGGGAACCATGAACACTGAAGCTTTCTTT | CASSFTGGTMNTEAFF
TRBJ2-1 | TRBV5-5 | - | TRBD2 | TGTGCCAGCAGCTTTGGACTAGCGGGAACGAATGAGCAGTTCTTC | CASSFGLAGTNEQFF
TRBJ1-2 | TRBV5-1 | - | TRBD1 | TGCGCCAGCAGCACTAACAGGGGACGGGACTATGGCTACACCTTC | CASSTNRGRDYGYTF
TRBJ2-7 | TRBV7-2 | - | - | TGTGCCAGCAGCTTAGAACTTTACGAGCAGTACTTC | CASSLELYEQYF
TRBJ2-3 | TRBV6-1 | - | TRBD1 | TGTGCCAGCAGTGAAGCGCCCACGGGACAGGGGGCAGATACGCAGTATTTT | CASSEAPTGQGADTQYF
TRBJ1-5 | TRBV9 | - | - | TGTGCCAGCAGCGTTGGTCTGAGGCAGCCCCAGCATTTT | CASSVGLRQPQHF
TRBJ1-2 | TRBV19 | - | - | TGTGCCAGTAGTATAGAATCGACAGGCAACTATGGCTACACCTTC | CASSIESTGNYGYTF
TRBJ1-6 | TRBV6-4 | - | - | TGTGCCAGCAGGGGCCGAGACAGCAAGAATAATTCACCCCTCCACTTT | CASRGRDSKNNSPLHF
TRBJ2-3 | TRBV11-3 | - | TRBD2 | TGTGCCAGCAGCCCGGGACTAGTGATTGAATATTTT | CASSPGLVIEYF
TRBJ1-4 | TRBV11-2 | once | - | TGTGCCAGCAGCTCACTTTGGGGGGGTCGTTCAACTAATGAAAAACTGTTTTTT | CASSSLWGGRSTNEKLFF
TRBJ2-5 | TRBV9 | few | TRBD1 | TGTGCCAGCAGCGGACAGGGTTGGGAGACCCAGTACTTC | CASSGQGWETQYF
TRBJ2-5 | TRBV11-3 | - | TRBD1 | TGTGCCAGCAGCTCCCGCAAGGGACAGGGGCACAGGGAGACCCAGTACTTC | CASSSRKGQGHRETQYF
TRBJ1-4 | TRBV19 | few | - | TGTGCCAGTAGCGGGACGGCAACTAATGAAAAACTGTTTTTT | CASSGTATNEKLFF
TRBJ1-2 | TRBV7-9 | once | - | TGTGCCACCGTTTCCCCGCCTAACTATGGCTACACCTTC | CATVSPPNYGYTF
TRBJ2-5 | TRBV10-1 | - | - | TGCGCCAGCAGTGAGTCCCGAGGAGATGAGACCCAGTACTTC | CASSESRGDETQYF
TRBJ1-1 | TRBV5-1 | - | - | TGCGCCAGCAGCTTGGAAGAGGCGGCGAACACTGAAGCTTTCTTT | CASSLEEAANTEAFF
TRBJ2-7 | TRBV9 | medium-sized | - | TGTGCCAGCAGCGTAGCGGACTCTCCACCAATCTACGAGCAGTACTTC | CASSVADSPPIYEQYF
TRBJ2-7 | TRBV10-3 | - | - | TGTGCCATCAGTGAGTCCGCTCTCCTCTCCTACGAGCAGTACTTC | CAISESALLSYEQYF
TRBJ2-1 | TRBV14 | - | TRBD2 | TGTGCCAGCAGCCGGAATCTAGCGGGCCGCTTTCGGGAGCAGTTCTTC | CASSRNLAGRFREQFF
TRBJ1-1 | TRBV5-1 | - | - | TGCGCCAGCAGCTTGATATTAGAAGGGAACACTGAAGCTTTCTTT | CASSLILEGNTEAFF
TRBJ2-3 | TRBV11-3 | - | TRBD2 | TGTGCCAGCAGCCCAGGGACTAGCGGGAGGGCCAGGGCAGATACGCAGTATTTT | CASSPGTSGRARADTQYF
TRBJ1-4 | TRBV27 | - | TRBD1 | TGTGCCAGCAGTTTTTCCAGGGGGCTGGGTGAAAAACTGTTTTTT | CASSFSRGLGEKLFF
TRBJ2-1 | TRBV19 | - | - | TGTGCCAGTAGTATGCAGCTAGCTGAGCAGTTCTTC | CASSMQLAEQFF
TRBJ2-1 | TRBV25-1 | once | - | TGTGCCAGCAGTGAATCGGGAGAAGGGAATGAGCAGTTCTTC | CASSESGEGNEQFF
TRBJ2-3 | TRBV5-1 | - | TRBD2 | TGCGCCAGCAGTTTACCCGGGACTAGCGGGAGGGGAACAGATACGCAGTATTTT | CASSLPGTSGRGTDTQYF
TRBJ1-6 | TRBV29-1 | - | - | TGCAGCGTTGGGGGAGATAATTCACCCCTCCACTTT | CSVGGDNSPLHF
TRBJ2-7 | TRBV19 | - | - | TGTGCCAGTAGTAGCTATACGGGGGGCGCGAGTTCCTACGAGCAGTACTTC | CASSSYTGGASSYEQYF
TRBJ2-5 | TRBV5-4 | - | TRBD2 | TGTGCCAGCAGCCGATGGACTAGCGCGGAAGAGACCCAGTACTTC | CASSRWTSAEETQYF